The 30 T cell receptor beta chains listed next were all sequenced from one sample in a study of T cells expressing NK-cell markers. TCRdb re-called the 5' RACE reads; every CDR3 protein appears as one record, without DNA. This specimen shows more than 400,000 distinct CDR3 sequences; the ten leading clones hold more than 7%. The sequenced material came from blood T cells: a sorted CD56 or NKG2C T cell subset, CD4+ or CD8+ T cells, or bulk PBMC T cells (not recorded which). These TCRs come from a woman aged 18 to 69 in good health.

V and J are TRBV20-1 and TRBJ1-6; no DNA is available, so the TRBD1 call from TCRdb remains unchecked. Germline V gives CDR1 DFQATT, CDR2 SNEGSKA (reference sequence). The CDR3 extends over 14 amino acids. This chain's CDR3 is CSARAGQGGSPLHF.

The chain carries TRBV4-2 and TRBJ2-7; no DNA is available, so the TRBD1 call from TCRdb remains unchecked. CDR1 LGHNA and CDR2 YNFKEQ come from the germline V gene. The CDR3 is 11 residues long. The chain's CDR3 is CASSRGAQQYF.

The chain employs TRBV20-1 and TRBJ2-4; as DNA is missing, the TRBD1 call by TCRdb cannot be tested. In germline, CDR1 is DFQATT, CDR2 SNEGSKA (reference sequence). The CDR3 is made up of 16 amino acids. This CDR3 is CSARDQAEPAWNIQYF.

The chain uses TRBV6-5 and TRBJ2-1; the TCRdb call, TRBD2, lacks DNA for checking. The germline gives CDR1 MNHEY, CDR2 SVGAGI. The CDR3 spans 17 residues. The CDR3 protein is CASSYAGASGSKNEQFF.

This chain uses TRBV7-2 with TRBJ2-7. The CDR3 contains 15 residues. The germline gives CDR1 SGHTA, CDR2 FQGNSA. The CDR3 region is CASSFYSGPTYEQYF.

The CDR3 region is CASSLVMGVGQPQHF. This sequence joins TRBV11-2 and TRBJ1-5. The CDR3 totals 15 residues. Germline V gene data show CDR1 as SGHAT and CDR2 as FQNNGV.

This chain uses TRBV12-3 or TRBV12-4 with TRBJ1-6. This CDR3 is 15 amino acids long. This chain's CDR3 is CASSLVAGRNSPLHF.

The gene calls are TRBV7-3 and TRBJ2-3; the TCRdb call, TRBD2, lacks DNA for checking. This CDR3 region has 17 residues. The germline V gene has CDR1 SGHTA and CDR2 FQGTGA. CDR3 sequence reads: CASSPRRSGLGLGTQYF.

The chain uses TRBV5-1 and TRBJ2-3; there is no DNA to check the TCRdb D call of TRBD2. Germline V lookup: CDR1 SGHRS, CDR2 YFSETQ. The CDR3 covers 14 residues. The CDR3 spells CASSYGLETDTQYF.

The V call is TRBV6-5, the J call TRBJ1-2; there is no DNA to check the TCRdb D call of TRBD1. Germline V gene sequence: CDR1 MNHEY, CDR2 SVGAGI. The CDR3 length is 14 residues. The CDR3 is CASSFRGETYGYTF.

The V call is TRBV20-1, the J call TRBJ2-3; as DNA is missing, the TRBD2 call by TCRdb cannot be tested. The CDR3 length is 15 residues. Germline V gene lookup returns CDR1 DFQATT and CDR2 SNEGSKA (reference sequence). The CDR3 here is CSATGTSGRGDTQYF.

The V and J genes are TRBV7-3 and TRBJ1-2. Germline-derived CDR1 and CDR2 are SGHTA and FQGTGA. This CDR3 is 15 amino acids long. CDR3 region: CASSLTSAGYYGYTF.

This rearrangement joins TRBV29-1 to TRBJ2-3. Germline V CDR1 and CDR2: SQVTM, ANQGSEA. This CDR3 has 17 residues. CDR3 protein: CSVEFEVLSGSTDTQYF.

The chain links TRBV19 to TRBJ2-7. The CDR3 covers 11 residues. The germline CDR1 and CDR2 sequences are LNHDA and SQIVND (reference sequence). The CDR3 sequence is CASSSSAEQYF.

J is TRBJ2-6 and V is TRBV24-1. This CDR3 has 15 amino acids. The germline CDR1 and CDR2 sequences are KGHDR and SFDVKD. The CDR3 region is CATSGSVSGANVLTF.

This chain's CDR3 is CASSLISRDTQYF. The genes are TRBV7-2 and TRBJ2-3. The CDR3 contains 13 residues. In germline, CDR1 is SGHTA, CDR2 FQGNSA.

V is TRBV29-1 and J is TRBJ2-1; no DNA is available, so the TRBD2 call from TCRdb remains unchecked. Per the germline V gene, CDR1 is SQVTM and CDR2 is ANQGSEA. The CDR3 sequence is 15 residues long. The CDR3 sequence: CSVPKWTSGNNEQFF.

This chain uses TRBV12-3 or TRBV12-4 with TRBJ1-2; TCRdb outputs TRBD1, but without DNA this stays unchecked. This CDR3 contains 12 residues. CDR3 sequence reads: CASPGGAAGYTF.

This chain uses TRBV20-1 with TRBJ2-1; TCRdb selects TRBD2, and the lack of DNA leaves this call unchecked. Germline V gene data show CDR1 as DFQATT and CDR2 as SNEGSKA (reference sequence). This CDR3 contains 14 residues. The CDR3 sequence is CSAAQAGGYNEQFF.

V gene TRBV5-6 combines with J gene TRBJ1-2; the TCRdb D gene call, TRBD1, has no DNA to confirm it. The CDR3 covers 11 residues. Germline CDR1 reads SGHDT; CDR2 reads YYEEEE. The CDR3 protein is CASSKGYGYTF.

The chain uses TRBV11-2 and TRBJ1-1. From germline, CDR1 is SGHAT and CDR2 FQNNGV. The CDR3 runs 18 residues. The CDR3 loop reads CASSLNGPRLPMNTEAFF.

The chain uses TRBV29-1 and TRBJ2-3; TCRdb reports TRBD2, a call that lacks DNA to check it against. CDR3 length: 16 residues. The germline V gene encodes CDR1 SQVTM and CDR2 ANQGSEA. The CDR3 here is CSVEPRLAGGADTQYF.

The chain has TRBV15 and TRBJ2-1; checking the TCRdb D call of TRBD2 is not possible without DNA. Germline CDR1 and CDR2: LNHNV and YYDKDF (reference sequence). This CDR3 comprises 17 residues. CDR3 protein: CATSRDSPEVLAGEQFF. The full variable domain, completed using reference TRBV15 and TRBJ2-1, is DAMVIQNPRYQVTQFGKPVTLSCSQTLNHNVMYWYQQKSSQAPKLLFHYYDKDFNNEADTPDNFQSRRPNTSFCFLDIRSPGLGDTAMYLCATSRDSPEVLAGEQFFGPGTRLTVL.

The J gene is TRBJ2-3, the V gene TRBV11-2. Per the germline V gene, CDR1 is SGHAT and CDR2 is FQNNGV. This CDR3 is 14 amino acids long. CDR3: CASSLGSVLTTQYF.

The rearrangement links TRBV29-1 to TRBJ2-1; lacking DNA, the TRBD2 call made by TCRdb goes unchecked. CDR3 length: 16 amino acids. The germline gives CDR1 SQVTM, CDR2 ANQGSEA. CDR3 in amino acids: CSVVLAGGSLMGEQFF.

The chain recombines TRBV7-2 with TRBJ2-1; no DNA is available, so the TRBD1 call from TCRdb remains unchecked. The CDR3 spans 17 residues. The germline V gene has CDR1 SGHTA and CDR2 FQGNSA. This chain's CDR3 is CASSLSSGTGKYSNQFF.

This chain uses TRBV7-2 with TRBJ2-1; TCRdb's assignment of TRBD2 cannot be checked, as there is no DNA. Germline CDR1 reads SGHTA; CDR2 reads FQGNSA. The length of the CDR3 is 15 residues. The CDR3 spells CASSLSAGVGDEQFF.

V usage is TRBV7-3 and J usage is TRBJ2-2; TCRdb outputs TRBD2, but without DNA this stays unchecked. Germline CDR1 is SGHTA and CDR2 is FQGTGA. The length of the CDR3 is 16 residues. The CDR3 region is CASSLIAGLGFGELFF.

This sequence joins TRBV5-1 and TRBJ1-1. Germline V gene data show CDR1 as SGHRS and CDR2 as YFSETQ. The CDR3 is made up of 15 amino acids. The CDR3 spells CASSLPGGREVEAFF.

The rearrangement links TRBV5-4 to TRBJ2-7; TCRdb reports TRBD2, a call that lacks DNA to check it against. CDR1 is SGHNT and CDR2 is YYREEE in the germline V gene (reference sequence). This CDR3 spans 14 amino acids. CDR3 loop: CASSLGLAGDEQYF.